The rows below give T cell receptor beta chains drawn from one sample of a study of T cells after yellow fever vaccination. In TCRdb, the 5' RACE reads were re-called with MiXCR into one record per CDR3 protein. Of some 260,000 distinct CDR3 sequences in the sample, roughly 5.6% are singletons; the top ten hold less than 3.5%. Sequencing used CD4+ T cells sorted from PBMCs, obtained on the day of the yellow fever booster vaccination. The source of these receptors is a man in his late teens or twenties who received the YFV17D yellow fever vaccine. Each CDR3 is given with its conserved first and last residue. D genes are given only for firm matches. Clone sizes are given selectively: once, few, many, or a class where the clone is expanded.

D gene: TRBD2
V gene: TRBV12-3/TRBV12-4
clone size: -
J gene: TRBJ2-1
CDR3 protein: CASRGGIGRYNEQFF
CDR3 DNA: TGTGCCAGCAGGGGGGGGATTGGCCGCTACAATGAGCAGTTCTTC

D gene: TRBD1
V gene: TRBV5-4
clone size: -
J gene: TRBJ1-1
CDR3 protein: CASSFGGGPGGVHTEAFF
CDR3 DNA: TGTGCCAGCAGCTTCGGAGGGGGGCCAGGGGGCGTGCACACTGAAGCTTTCTTT

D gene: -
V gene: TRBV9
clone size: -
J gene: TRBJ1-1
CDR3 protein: CASSVSGPSTEAFF
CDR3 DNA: TGTGCCAGCAGCGTATCCGGCCCGTCCACTGAAGCTTTCTTT

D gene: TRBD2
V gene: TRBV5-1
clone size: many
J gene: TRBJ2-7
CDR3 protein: CASSLTSGETYEQYF
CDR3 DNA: TGCGCCAGCAGCTTGACTAGCGGGGAAACCTACGAGCAGTACTTC

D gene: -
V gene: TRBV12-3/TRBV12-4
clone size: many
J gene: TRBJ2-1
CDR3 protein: CASSFKHPSNEQFF
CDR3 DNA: TGTGCCAGCAGTTTCAAACATCCCTCGAATGAGCAGTTCTTC

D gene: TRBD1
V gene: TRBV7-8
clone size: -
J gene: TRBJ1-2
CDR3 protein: CASSSRDRGLGGYTF
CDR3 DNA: TGTGCCAGCAGCTCAAGGGACAGGGGTCTCGGTGGCTACACCTTC

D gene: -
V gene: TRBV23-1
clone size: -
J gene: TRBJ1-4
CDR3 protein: CATPGHKTEEKLFF
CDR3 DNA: TGCGCCACCCCGGGACACAAGACGGAGGAAAAACTGTTTTTT

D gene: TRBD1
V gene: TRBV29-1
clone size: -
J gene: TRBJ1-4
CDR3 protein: CSVTGATNEKLFF
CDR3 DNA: TGCAGCGTTACAGGGGCAACTAATGAAAAACTGTTTTTT

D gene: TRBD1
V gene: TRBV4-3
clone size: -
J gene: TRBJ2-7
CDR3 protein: CGLLDRAMYEQYF
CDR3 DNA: TGCGGACTCTTGGACAGGGCCATGTACGAGCAGTACTTC

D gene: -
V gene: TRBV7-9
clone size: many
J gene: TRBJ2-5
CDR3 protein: CASSTGSQETQYF
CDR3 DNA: TGTGCCAGCAGCACCGGGAGCCAAGAGACCCAGTACTTC

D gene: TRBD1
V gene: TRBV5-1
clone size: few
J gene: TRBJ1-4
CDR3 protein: CASSLMEGAHEKLFF
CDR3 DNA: TGCGCCAGCAGCTTGATGGAGGGGGCGCATGAAAAACTGTTTTTT

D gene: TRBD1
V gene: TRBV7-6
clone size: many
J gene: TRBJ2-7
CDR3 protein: CASSPVTGRTYEQYF
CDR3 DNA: TGTGCCAGCAGCCCCGTGACAGGGCGTACCTACGAGCAGTACTTC

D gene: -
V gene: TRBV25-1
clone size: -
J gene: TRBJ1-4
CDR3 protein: CASSSPLGARWFF
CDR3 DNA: TGTGCCAGCAGCTCCCCTTTGGGGGCCCGGTGGTTTTTT

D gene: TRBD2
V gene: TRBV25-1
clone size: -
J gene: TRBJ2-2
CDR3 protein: CASSEYLAGGPRELFF
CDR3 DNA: TGTGCCAGCAGTGAATATCTAGCGGGGGGGCCCCGGGAGCTGTTTTTT

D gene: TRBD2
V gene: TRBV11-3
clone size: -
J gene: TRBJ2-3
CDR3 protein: CASSLGGTSASDTQYF
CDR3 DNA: TGTGCCAGCAGCTTGGGCGGGACTAGCGCGTCAGATACGCAGTATTTT

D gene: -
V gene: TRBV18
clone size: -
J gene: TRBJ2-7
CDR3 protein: CASSPGGPYEQYF
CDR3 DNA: TGTGCCAGCTCACCAGGGGGGCCCTACGAGCAGTACTTC

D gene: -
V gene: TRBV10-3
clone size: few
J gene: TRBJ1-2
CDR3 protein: CAISVRDDYGYTF
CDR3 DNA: TGTGCCATCAGTGTCAGGGACGACTATGGCTACACCTTC